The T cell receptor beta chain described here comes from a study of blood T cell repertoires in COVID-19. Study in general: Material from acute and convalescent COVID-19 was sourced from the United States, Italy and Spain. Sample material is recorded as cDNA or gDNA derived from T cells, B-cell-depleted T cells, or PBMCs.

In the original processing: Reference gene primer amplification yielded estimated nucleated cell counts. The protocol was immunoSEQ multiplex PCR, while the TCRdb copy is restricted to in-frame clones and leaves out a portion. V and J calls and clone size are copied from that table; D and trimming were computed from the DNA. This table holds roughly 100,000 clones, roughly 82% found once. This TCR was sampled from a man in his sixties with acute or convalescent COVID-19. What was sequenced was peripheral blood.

CDR3 bases: TGTGCCAGCAGCTTAGTGGGGGCAGGGGGAGGTGAGCAGTACTTC. Translating it yields CASSLVGAGGGEQYF. The chain has TRBV7-9 and TRBJ2-7; tentatively, D is TRBD1 (7 bases). The germline V gene has CDR1 SEHNR and CDR2 FQNEAQ (reference sequence). The CDR3 totals 15 residues. Deletions cut 1 base from V and 7 bases from J, with 17 bases between.